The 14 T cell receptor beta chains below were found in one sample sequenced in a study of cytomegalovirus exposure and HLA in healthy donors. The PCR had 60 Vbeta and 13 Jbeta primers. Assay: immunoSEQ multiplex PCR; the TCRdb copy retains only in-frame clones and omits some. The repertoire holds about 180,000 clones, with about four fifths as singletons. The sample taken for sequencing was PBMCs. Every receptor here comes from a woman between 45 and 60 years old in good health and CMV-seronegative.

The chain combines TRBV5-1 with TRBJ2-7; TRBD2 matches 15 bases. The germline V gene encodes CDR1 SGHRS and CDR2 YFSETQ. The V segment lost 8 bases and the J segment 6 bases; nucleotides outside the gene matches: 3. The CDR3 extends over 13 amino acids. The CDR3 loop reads CASGTSGRSEQYF. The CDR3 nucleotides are TGCGCCAGTGGGACTAGCGGGAGGAGCGAGCAGTACTTC.

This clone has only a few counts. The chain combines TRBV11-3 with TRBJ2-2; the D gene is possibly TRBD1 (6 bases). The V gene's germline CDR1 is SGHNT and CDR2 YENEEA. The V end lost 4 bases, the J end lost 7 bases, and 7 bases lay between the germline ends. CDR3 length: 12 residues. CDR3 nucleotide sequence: TGTGCCAGCAGCTGGGGGCTCGGGGAGCTGTTTTTT. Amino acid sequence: CASSWGLGELFF.

The DNA for the CDR3 is TGTGCCAGCAGCTTAGGGTCAGGGGGCTGGTATGGCTACACCTTC. This sequence encodes CASSLGSGGWYGYTF. This chain links TRBV7-2 with TRBJ1-2, with 8 positions matching TRBD1. Trimming at V came to 1 base and at J to 5 bases, leaving 6 bases not matched to a gene. The CDR3 runs to 15 residues. Germline CDR1 SGHTA, CDR2 FQGNSA.

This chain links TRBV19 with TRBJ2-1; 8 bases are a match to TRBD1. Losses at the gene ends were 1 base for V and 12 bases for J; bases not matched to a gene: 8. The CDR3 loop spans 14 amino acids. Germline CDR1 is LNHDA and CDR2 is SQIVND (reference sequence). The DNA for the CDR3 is TGTGCCAGTAGTATAGTGGGCCCAGGGGGCGTGCAGTTCTTC. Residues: CASSIVGPGGVQFF.

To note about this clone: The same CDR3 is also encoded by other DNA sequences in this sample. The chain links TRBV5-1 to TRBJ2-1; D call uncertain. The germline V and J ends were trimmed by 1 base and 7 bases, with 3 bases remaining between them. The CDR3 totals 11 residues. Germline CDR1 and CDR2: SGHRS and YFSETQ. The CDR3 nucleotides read TGCGCCAGCAGCTTGCGGAATGAGCAGTTCTTC. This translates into CASSLRNEQFF.

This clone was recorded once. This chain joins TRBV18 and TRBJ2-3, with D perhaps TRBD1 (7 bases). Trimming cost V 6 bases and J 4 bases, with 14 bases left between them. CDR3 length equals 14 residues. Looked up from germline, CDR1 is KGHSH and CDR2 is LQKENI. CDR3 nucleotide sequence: TGTGCCAGCTCTCCCGACAGGGACTCAGATACGCAGTATTTT. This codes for CASSPDRDSDTQYF.

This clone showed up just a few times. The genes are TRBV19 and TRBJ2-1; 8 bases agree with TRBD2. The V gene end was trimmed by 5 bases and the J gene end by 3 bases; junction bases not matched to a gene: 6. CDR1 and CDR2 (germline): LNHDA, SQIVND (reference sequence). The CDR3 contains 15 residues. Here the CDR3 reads CASSPPGGYYNEQFF. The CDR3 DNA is TGTGCCAGTAGTCCCCCGGGGGGGTACTACAATGAGCAGTTCTTC.

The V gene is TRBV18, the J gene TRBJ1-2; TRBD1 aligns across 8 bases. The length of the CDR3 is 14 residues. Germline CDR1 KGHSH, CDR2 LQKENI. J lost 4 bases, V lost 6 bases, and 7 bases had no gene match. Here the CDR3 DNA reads TGTGCCAGCTCCCCGGACAGGGACGGCTATGGCTACACCTTC. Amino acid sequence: CASSPDRDGYGYTF.

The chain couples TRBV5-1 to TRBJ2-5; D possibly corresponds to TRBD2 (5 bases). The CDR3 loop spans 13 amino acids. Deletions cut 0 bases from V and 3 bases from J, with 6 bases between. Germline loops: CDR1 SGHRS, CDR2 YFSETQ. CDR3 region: CASSLAAEETQYF. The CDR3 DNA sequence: TGCGCCAGCAGCTTGGCAGCGGAAGAGACCCAGTACTTC.

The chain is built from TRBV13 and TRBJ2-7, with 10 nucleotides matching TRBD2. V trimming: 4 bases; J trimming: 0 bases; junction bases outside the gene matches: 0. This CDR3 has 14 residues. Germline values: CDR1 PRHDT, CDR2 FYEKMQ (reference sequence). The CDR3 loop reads CASSSSGSSYEQYF. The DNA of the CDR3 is TGTGCCAGCAGCTCTAGCGGGAGCTCCTACGAGCAGTACTTC. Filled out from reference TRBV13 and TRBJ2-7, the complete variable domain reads AAGVIQSPRHLIKEKRETATLKCYPIPRHDTVYWYQQGPGQDPQFLISFYEKMQSDKGSIPDRFSAQQFSDYHSELNMSSLELGDSALYFCASSSSGSSYEQYFGPGTRLTVT.

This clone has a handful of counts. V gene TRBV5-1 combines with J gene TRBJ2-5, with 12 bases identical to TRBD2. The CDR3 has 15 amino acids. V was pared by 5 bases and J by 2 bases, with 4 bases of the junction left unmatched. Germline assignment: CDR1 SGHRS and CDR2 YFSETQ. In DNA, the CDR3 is TGCGCCAGCAGGACTAGCGGGAGAAGGCAAGAGACCCAGTACTTC. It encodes CASRTSGRRQETQYF.

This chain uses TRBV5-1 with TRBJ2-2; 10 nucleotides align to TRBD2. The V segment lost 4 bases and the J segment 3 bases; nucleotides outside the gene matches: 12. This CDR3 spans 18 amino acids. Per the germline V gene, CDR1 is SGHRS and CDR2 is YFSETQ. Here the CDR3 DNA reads TGCGCCAGCAGCCGAAAACCGGGACTAGCGATTTACACCGGGGAGCTGTTTTTT. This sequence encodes CASSRKPGLAIYTGELFF.

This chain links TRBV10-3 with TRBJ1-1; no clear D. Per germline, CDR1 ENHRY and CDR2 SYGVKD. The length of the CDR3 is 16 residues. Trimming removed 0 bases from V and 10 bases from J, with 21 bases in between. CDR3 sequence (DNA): TGTGCCATCAGTGAGTCAACCACCCTCTCGACAAAATCAGCTTTCTTT. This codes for CAISESTTLSTKSAFF.

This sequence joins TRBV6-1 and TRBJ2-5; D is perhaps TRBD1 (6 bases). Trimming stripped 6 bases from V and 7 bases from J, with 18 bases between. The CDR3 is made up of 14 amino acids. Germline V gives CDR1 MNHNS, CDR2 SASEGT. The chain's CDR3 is CASRPALVGGTQYF. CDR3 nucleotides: TGTGCCAGCAGACCAGCACTAGTAGGGGGGACCCAGTACTTC.